A selection of T cell receptor beta chains follows, all from one sample in a study of blood T cell repertoires in COVID-19. The protocol was immunoSEQ multiplex PCR, while the TCRdb copy is restricted to in-frame clones and leaves out a portion. This sample carries 200,000 to 300,000 clones, roughly 79% of them seen once, and the ten largest clones take under 2%. Sequencing used peripheral blood. The receptor set was obtained from a woman of 80 years or more with acute or convalescent COVID-19. CDR3s include the opening cysteine and the closing phenylalanine or tryptophan. The order of the fields is clone size, V gene, J gene, D gene, CDR3 protein, CDR3 DNA. D genes are given only for firm matches. Only some rows state a clone size, as once, few, many or a class for expanded clones.

>.|TRBV19|TRBJ2-1|.
CASSISAGSPNNEQFF
TGTGCCAGTAGTATATCGGCAGGGTCGCCAAACAATGAGCAGTTCTTC
>few|TRBV24-1|TRBJ1-2|TRBD1
CATSDSTGNYGYTF
TGTGCCACCAGTGACTCGACAGGGAACTATGGCTACACCTTC
>.|TRBV3-1/TRBV3-2|TRBJ2-3|TRBD1
CASSQRQGRNTQYF
TGTGCCAGCAGCCAGAGACAGGGGAGAAATACGCAGTATTTT
>.|TRBV6-1|TRBJ2-7|TRBD2
CASSDLAGAFYEQYF
TGTGCCAGCAGTGATCTAGCGGGGGCTTTCTACGAGCAGTACTTC
>.|TRBV5-1|TRBJ1-1|.
CASSPSHRRTFMNTEAFF
TGCGCCAGCAGCCCTTCACACAGGCGTACGTTCATGAACACTGAAGCTTTCTTT
>.|TRBV6-1|TRBJ1-2|TRBD1
CASSERTGGSGYTF
TGTGCCAGCAGTGAGCGGACAGGGGGCAGCGGCTACACCTTC
>.|TRBV7-2|TRBJ1-5|.
CASSSHGTHSNQPQHF
TGTGCCAGCAGCTCCCACGGGACACATAGCAATCAGCCCCAGCATTTT
>.|TRBV18|TRBJ2-1|.
CASLAELKNNEQFF
TGTGCCAGCTTGGCGGAGTTAAAAAACAATGAGCAGTTCTTC
>.|TRBV5-1|TRBJ1-5|TRBD1
CASSPTPQQGISDQPQHF
TGCGCCAGCAGCCCAACACCTCAACAGGGGATAAGTGATCAGCCCCAGCATTTT
>.|TRBV7-2|TRBJ1-5|TRBD1
CASSPDRVQPQHF
TGTGCCAGCAGCCCGGACAGGGTTCAGCCCCAGCATTTT
>.|TRBV5-4|TRBJ1-4|.
CASSLGTGDEKLFF
TGTGCCAGCAGCTTAGGGACGGGGGATGAAAAACTGTTTTTT
>.|TRBV7-2|TRBJ2-1|.
CASSLYWYNEQFF
TGTGCCAGCAGCCTCTATTGGTACAATGAGCAGTTCTTC
>.|TRBV5-4|TRBJ2-3|TRBD2
CASSLGLAADTQYF
TGTGCCAGCAGCCTCGGACTAGCGGCAGATACGCAGTATTTT
>.|TRBV7-3|TRBJ2-1|.
CASSSGVGNEQFF
TGTGCCAGCAGCTCGGGGGTTGGGAATGAGCAGTTCTTC
>.|TRBV4-1|TRBJ2-1|.
CASSLDAGNEQFF
TGCGCCAGCAGCCTAGACGCGGGCAATGAGCAGTTCTTC
>once|TRBV5-6|TRBJ2-1|TRBD2
CASNLRGLGNNEQFF
TGTGCCAGCAACCTTAGAGGACTAGGGAACAATGAGCAGTTCTTC
>once|TRBV5-8|TRBJ1-5|.
CASSLGTGEGNQPQHF
TGTGCCAGCAGCTTGGGAACGGGAGAAGGCAATCAGCCCCAGCATTTT
>.|TRBV9|TRBJ1-2|TRBD1
CASSAHRGSTLGGYTF
TGTGCCAGCAGCGCGCACAGGGGATCTACTCTGGGTGGCTACACCTTC
>.|TRBV29-1|TRBJ2-5|.
CSGGRSEETQYF
TGCAGCGGGGGACGGTCGGAAGAGACCCAGTACTTC
>.|TRBV11-1|TRBJ2-7|.
CASSVRLGGQYF
TGTGCCAGCAGCGTAAGATTGGGAGGGCAGTACTTC
>few|TRBV18|TRBJ2-3|TRBD2
CASSTAGGFADTQYF
TGTGCCAGCTCAACGGCGGGAGGATTCGCAGATACGCAGTATTTT
>.|TRBV10-1|TRBJ1-1|TRBD1
CASSAGGTEAFF
TGCGCCAGCAGTGCAGGGGGAACTGAAGCTTTCTTT
>.|TRBV5-6|TRBJ2-1|TRBD2
CASTDFTGTSGSFHNEQFF
TGTGCCAGCACCGATTTCACCGGGACTAGCGGGAGTTTCCACAATGAGCAGTTCTTC
>few|TRBV14|TRBJ1-2|TRBD1
CASSQRTGVNYGYTF
TGTGCCAGCAGCCAAAGGACAGGGGTGAACTATGGCTACACCTTC
>.|TRBV5-5|TRBJ2-7|.
CASSSRGGIIPEQYF
TGTGCCAGCAGCTCCCGAGGGGGAATTATTCCCGAGCAGTACTTC
>once|TRBV10-3|TRBJ2-1|TRBD2
CAISDPSLAGGLNEQFF
TGTGCCATCAGTGATCCCTCACTAGCGGGAGGCCTAAATGAGCAGTTCTTC
>.|TRBV5-1|TRBJ2-1|TRBD2
CASSLTSGANNEQFF
TGCGCCAGCAGCCTGACTAGCGGGGCGAACAATGAGCAGTTCTTC
>.|TRBV4-3|TRBJ1-2|TRBD1
CASSSGGRTGRYGHTF
TGCGCCAGCAGTAGTGGCGGAAGGACAGGACGTTATGGCCACACCTTC
>.|TRBV5-1|TRBJ2-2|.
CASSWAAGRNTGELFF
TGCGCCAGCAGCTGGGCGGCGGGAAGGAACACCGGGGAGCTGTTTTTT